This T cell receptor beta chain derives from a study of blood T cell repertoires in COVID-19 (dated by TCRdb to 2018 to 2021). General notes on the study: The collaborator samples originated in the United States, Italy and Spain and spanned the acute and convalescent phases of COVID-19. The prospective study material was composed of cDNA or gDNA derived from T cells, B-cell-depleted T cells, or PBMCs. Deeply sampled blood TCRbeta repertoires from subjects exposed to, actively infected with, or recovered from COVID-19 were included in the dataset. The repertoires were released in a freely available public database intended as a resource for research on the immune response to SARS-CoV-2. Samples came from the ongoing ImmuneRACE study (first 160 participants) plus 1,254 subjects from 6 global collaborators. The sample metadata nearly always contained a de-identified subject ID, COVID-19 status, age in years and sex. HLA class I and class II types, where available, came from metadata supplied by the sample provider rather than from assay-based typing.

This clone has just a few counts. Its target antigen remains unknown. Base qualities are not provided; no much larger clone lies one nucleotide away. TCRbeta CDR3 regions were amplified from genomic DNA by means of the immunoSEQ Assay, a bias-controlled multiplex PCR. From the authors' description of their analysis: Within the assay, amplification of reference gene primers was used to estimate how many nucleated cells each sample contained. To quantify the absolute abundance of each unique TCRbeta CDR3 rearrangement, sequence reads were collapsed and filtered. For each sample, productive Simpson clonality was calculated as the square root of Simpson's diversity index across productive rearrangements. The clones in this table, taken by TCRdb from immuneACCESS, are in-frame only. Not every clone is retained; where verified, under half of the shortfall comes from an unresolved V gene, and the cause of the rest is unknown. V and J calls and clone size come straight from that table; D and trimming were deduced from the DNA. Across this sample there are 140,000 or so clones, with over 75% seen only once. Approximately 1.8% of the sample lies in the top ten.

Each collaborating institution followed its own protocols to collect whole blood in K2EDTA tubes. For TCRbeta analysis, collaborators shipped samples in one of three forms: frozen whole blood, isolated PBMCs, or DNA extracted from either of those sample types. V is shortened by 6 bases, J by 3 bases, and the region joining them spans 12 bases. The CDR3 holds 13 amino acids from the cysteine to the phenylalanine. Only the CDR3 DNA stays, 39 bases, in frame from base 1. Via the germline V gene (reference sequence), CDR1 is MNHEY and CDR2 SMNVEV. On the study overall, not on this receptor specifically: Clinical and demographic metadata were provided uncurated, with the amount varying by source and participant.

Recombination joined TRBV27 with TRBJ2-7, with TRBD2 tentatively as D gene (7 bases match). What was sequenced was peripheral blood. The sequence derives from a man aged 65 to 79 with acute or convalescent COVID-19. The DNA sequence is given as TGTGCCAGCAGACAGGGAGGGGTCTACGAGCAGTACTTC. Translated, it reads CASRQGGVYEQYF.